Listed here are 29 T cell receptor beta chains from one sample, sequenced in a study of T-cell reconstitution after alpha-beta-depleted transplantation in children. Unique molecular identifiers tagged the TCRbeta library. In TCRdb, the PCR reads were re-called with MiXCR into one record per CDR3 protein. The sample lists about 610,000 distinct CDR3 sequences, 8% to 11% seen once, with roughly 4% in the top ten. The sequencing here drew on PBMCs from the stem cell graft donor, taken from the stem cell graft. The receptors originated from a human donor who donated a stem cell graft to a child with acute myeloid leukemia.

This clonotype showed up just a few times. The genes are TRBV5-1 and TRBJ2-5, with D perhaps TRBD2 (6 bases). CDR1 and CDR2 from the germline V gene are SGHRS and YFSETQ. This CDR3 contains 15 residues. Trimming stripped 0 bases from V and 5 bases from J, with 14 bases between. The CDR3 coding sequence is TGCGCCAGCAGCTTGGCCTCCGGTGGGGGGGAGACCCAGTACTTC. Translating gives CASSLASGGGETQYF.

In this sample, this clonotype turned up many times. This chain's CDR3 is CASINTGQGGNEQFF. As DNA, the CDR3 is TGTGCCAGCATTAATACGGGGCAGGGTGGCAATGAGCAGTTCTTC. V usage is TRBV27 and J usage is TRBJ2-1; D is possibly TRBD1 or TRBD2 (5 bases each). Germline CDR1 is MNHEY and CDR2 is SMNVEV (reference sequence). The CDR3 length is 15 residues. Trimming took 7 bases from V and 6 from J, leaving 19 bases between them.

This clonotype was seen ten or more times. V gene TRBV5-1 combines with J gene TRBJ1-1; 7 nucleotides agree with TRBD1. The germline V gene has CDR1 SGHRS and CDR2 YFSETQ. V gave up 5 bases and J gave up 8 bases; unmatched junction bases: 3. There are 11 residues in the CDR3. This CDR3 is CASRGDSEAFF. CDR3 in DNA: TGCGCCAGCAGGGGGGACAGCGAAGCTTTCTTT.

Many counts were recorded for this clonotype. The chain employs TRBV7-2 and TRBJ2-1, with 7 bases aligning to TRBD1. J gave up 6 bases and V 0 bases, and 11 bases lay outside the gene matches. The germline V gene encodes CDR1 SGHTA and CDR2 FQGNSA. The CDR3 runs 17 residues. In DNA form, the CDR3 reads TGTGCCAGCAGCTTAGCGGTACTCTTGACAGGGCGCAATGAGCAGTTCTTC. This gives the protein CASSLAVLLTGRNEQFF. The whole variable domain, filled in from reference TRBV7-2 and TRBJ2-1, reads GAGVSQSPSNKVTEKGKDVELRCDPISGHTALYWYRQSLGQGLEFLIYFQGNSAPDKSGLPSDRFSAERTGGSVSTLTIQRTQQEDSAVYLCASSLAVLLTGRNEQFFGPGTRLTVL.

This clonotype has ten or more counts. The V call is TRBV29-1, the J call TRBJ2-5; TRBD2 aligns across 7 bases. The CDR3 extends over 10 amino acids. Germline values: CDR1 SQVTM, CDR2 ANQGSEA. CDR3 DNA: TGCAGTGCGGGAGAGGAGACCCAGTACTTC. As protein: CSAGEETQYF.

Ten or more counts support this clonotype. The V and J genes are TRBV9 and TRBJ2-1; 9 bases fit TRBD2. The CDR3 runs 16 residues. CDR1 and CDR2 from the germline V gene are SGDLS and YYNGEE. V gave up 0 bases and J gave up 7 bases; unmatched junction bases: 8. The CDR3 spells CASSVGLAGPLNEQFF. In DNA form, the CDR3 reads TGTGCCAGCAGCGTAGGGCTAGCGGGACCTCTTAATGAGCAGTTCTTC.

This sequence joins TRBV20-1 and TRBJ2-1; 9 bases agree with TRBD2. The V segment lost 1 base and the J segment 6 bases; nucleotides outside the gene matches: 7. The CDR3 runs 15 residues. Germline-derived CDR1 and CDR2 are DFQATT and SNEGSKA (reference sequence). DNA for the CDR3: TGCAGTGCTAGAGTTTGGGGACTAGCAACCAATGAGCAGTTCTTC. Translated, it gives CSARVWGLATNEQFF.

This clonotype was detected a few times. The chain recombines TRBV7-2 with TRBJ1-6; D gene unclear. The germline V gene has CDR1 SGHTA and CDR2 FQGNSA. Trimming stripped 0 bases from V and 9 bases from J, with 9 bases between. The CDR3 totals 14 residues. In DNA form, the CDR3 reads TGTGCCAGCAGCTTAGCAGGATTTAGTTCACCCCTCCACTTT. Protein product: CASSLAGFSSPLHF.

This clonotype was counted only a few times. The chain is built from TRBV29-1 and TRBJ2-2, with D maybe TRBD2 (7 bases). Trimming pared 4 bases from V and 6 bases from J, leaving 18 bases between. The CDR3 covers 15 residues. CDR1 is SQVTM, CDR2 ANQGSEA, per germline. The CDR3 region has the DNA TGCAGCGTTGTGGAGCTAGGGGGGGTCTCCGGGGAGCTGTTTTTT. It codes for CSVVELGGVSGELFF.

In this sample, this clonotype turned up a few times. The CDR3 here is CASSFRDGYNEQFF. CDR3 nucleotide sequence: TGTGCCAGCAGTTTCCGTGACGGATACAATGAGCAGTTCTTC. The chain employs TRBV12-3 or TRBV12-4 and TRBJ2-1; D call uncertain. V was clipped by 3 bases and J by 4 bases, with 10 bases between them. The CDR3 is made up of 14 amino acids.

This sequence joins TRBV4-3 and TRBJ2-3; D gene ambiguous. Trimming stripped 4 bases from V and 6 bases from J, with 17 bases between. This CDR3 is built from 15 residues. The V gene's germline CDR1 is LGHNA and CDR2 YSLEER. CDR3 residues: CASSLISVGGDTQYF. CDR3 coding DNA: TGCGCCAGCAGCCTAATAAGCGTGGGTGGTGATACGCAGTATTTT.

The chain has TRBV20-1 and TRBJ2-3, with 14 positions matching TRBD2. Trimming at V came to 5 bases and at J to 4 bases, leaving 11 bases not matched to a gene. The germline gives CDR1 DFQATT, CDR2 SNEGSKA (reference sequence). This CDR3 has 17 amino acids. The DNA for the CDR3 is TGCAGTGCTCGATCTTCCGGGACTAGCGGGAGATCAGATACGCAGTATTTT. Translating gives CSARSSGTSGRSDTQYF.

The V call is TRBV19, the J call TRBJ1-5, with D possibly matching TRBD1 (5 bases). Trimming took off 6 bases at V and 8 bases at J, with 11 bases between the two ends. Germline V CDR1 and CDR2: LNHDA, SQIVND (reference sequence). The CDR3 covers 12 residues. CDR3 bases: TGTGCCAGTAGAACAGGAGCCAAGCCCCAGCATTTT. Protein product: CASRTGAKPQHF.

The chain is built from TRBV5-1 and TRBJ2-2; 7 nucleotides match TRBD1. CDR3 length equals 15 residues. CDR1 SGHRS and CDR2 YFSETQ come from the germline V gene. Losses at the gene ends were 6 bases for V and 0 bases for J; bases not matched to a gene: 5. The CDR3 spells CASIPGQPNTGELFF. The CDR3 nucleotides are TGCGCCAGCATCCCGGGACAGCCGAACACCGGGGAGCTGTTTTTT.

The chain has TRBV20-1 and TRBJ2-3; TRBD1 agrees at 10 bases. CDR3 length equals 14 residues. Germline loops: CDR1 DFQATT, CDR2 SNEGSKA (reference sequence). Trimming removed 5 bases from V and 4 bases from J; junction bases left unmatched: 6. The CDR3 DNA reads as TGCAGTGCTCGGGACAGGGGTGTCGCAGATACGCAGTATTTT. Translated: CSARDRGVADTQYF.

This clonotype has only a few counts. This chain links TRBV29-1 with TRBJ2-7, with TRBD2 identical over 13 bases. The germline gives CDR1 SQVTM, CDR2 ANQGSEA. The CDR3 length is 14 residues. V lost 7 bases, J lost 5 bases, and 8 bases stayed unmatched. The chain's CDR3 is CSAGLAGERNEQYF. The CDR3 DNA sequence: TGCAGCGCCGGACTAGCGGGAGAGAGGAACGAGCAGTACTTC.

This clonotype came up many times. This chain joins TRBV20-1 and TRBJ1-6; D possibly corresponds to TRBD1 (5 bases). Germline V lookup: CDR1 DFQATT, CDR2 SNEGSKA (reference sequence). CDR3 length: 16 residues. The germline V and J ends were trimmed by 3 bases and 10 bases, with 22 bases remaining between them. Written as DNA, the CDR3 is TGCAGTGCTAGGGGCTCGGGGCCCCAAGTAGGATCACCCCTCCACTTT. This encodes CSARGSGPQVGSPLHF.

In this sample, this clonotype turned up a few times. The rearrangement joins TRBV18 to TRBJ1-1, with unresolved D. The germline V gene encodes CDR1 KGHSH and CDR2 LQKENI. This CDR3 has 17 residues. V was clipped by 3 bases and J by 0 bases, with 17 bases between them. DNA of the CDR3: TGTGCCAGCTCACCGACTCTCCCCGGTATCATGAACACTGAAGCTTTCTTT. It translates to CASSPTLPGIMNTEAFF.

The V and J genes are TRBV7-3 and TRBJ2-7; D is perhaps TRBD1 (6 bases). The CDR3 covers 14 residues. V lost 5 bases and J lost 4, with 15 bases in between. In germline, CDR1 is SGHTA, CDR2 FQGTGA. The DNA for the CDR3 is TGTGCCAGCAGCCCTACAGGGCAACATTACGAGCAGTACTTC. Its translation is CASSPTGQHYEQYF. Complete variable domain (other parts from reference TRBV7-3 and TRBJ2-7): GAGVSQTPSNKVTEKGKYVELRCDPISGHTALYWYRQSLGQGPEFLIYFQGTGAADDSGLPNDRFFAVRPEGSVSTLKIQRTERGDSAVYLCASSPTGQHYEQYFGPGTRLTVT.

This clonotype appeared a few times. The V gene is TRBV29-1, the J gene TRBJ2-1, with D possibly being TRBD2 (6 bases). The germline CDR1 and CDR2 sequences are SQVTM and ANQGSEA. This CDR3 region has 14 residues. V was clipped by 4 bases and J by 4 bases, with 14 bases between them. CDR3 sequence: CSVAQYGGYNEQFF. CDR3 in DNA: TGCAGCGTTGCCCAGTACGGGGGATACAATGAGCAGTTCTTC.

The table lists this clonotype with a few counts. The gene calls are TRBV20-1 and TRBJ2-2; weak D call: TRBD1 (6 bases). V lost 6 bases, J lost 1 base, and 18 bases lay in between. CDR3 size: 16 residues. The germline CDR1 and CDR2 sequences are DFQATT and SNEGSKA (reference sequence). The chain's CDR3 is CSAQVPSQGNTGELFF. The CDR3 bases are TGCAGTGCCCAGGTCCCCTCACAGGGGAACACCGGGGAGCTGTTTTTT.

This clonotype was detected ten times or more. V is TRBV20-1 and J is TRBJ2-1; D may be TRBD2 (6 bases). Per germline, CDR1 DFQATT and CDR2 SNEGSKA (reference sequence). V shed 3 bases and J shed 10 bases, with 7 bases lying between them. This CDR3 is 10 amino acids long. DNA for the CDR3: TGCAGTGCTAGCCGGGGGGAGCAGTTCTTC. This codes for CSASRGEQFF.

This clonotype was counted many times. V and J are TRBV29-1 and TRBJ2-7, with 11 bases identical to TRBD2. Germline assignment: CDR1 SQVTM and CDR2 ANQGSEA. The CDR3 is made up of 14 amino acids. With V trimmed by 6 bases and J by 2 bases, 6 bases remained unmatched. In DNA, the CDR3 is TGCAGCGTGGTGACTAGCGGGACGACCTACGAGCAGTACTTC. It codes for CSVVTSGTTYEQYF.

This clonotype was found a few times. The rearrangement joins TRBV29-1 to TRBJ2-1; TRBD2 aligns across 14 bases. The germline gives CDR1 SQVTM, CDR2 ANQGSEA. V lost 1 base to trimming and J lost 7 bases; unmatched junction nucleotides: 21. The CDR3 consists of 21 residues. CDR3 in amino acids: CSVEGVGGVWTSGRPLNEQFF. CDR3 nucleotides: TGCAGCGTTGAAGGAGTGGGGGGCGTTTGGACTAGCGGGAGGCCCCTTAATGAGCAGTTCTTC.

This clonotype occurred a few times. This rearrangement joins TRBV4-1 to TRBJ2-3; D gene uncertain. In germline, CDR1 is MGHRA, CDR2 YSYEKL. The CDR3 totals 17 residues. V lost 0 bases and J lost 4, with 17 bases in between. CDR3 residues: CASSQEPRAAQADTQYF. For the CDR3, the DNA is TGCGCCAGCAGCCAAGAACCCCGGGCAGCCCAAGCAGATACGCAGTATTTT.

The chain carries TRBV12-3 or TRBV12-4 and TRBJ2-3, with 7 positions matching TRBD2. With 7 bases clipped from V and 1 base from J, the junction kept 2 bases outside the gene matches. The CDR3 extends over 13 amino acids. The CDR3 protein is CASKTSGTDTQYF. The CDR3 nucleotides read TGTGCCAGCAAAACTAGCGGCACAGATACGCAGTATTTT.

This clonotype was counted at least ten times. The rearrangement joins TRBV7-2 to TRBJ2-2, with TRBD1 matching over 8 bases. The CDR3 has 15 amino acids. The germline V gene has CDR1 SGHTA and CDR2 FQGNSA. V lost 3 bases to trimming and J lost 4 bases; unmatched junction nucleotides: 4. CDR3: CASSFLTGGTGELFF. CDR3 DNA sequence: TGTGCCAGCAGCTTTTTAACAGGGGGCACCGGGGAGCTGTTTTTT. Variable domain in full (rest from reference TRBV7-2 and TRBJ2-2): GAGVSQSPSNKVTEKGKDVELRCDPISGHTALYWYRQSLGQGLEFLIYFQGNSAPDKSGLPSDRFSAERTGGSVSTLTIQRTQQEDSAVYLCASSFLTGGTGELFFGEGSRLTVL.

This clonotype has a handful of counts. J is TRBJ2-7 and V is TRBV5-1; D gene unclear. V shed 0 bases and J shed 6 bases, with 7 bases lying between them. Germline V gene lookup returns CDR1 SGHRS and CDR2 YFSETQ. The CDR3 sequence is 12 residues long. The CDR3 DNA follows: TGCGCCAGCAGCTTGGTGGTGGGCGAGCAGTACTTC. Encoded protein: CASSLVVGEQYF. The full variable domain, in which reference TRBV5-1 and TRBJ2-7 provide the parts outside the CDR3, is KAGVTQTPRYLIKTRGQQVTLSCSPISGHRSVSWYQQTPGQGLQFLFEYFSETQRNKGNFPGRFSGRQFSNSRSEMNVSTLELGDSALYLCASSLVVGEQYFGPGTRLTVT.

The chain is built from TRBV7-9 and TRBJ2-2; a weak D match, TRBD2 (5 bases). CDR3 length: 14 amino acids. The V and J ends lost 5 bases and 4 bases respectively, with 11 bases between them. Germline V gene lookup returns CDR1 SEHNR and CDR2 FQNEAQ (reference sequence). CDR3 amino acids: CASSPAGSTGELFF. Here the CDR3 DNA reads TGTGCCAGCAGCCCGGCGGGTTCCACCGGGGAGCTGTTTTTT.